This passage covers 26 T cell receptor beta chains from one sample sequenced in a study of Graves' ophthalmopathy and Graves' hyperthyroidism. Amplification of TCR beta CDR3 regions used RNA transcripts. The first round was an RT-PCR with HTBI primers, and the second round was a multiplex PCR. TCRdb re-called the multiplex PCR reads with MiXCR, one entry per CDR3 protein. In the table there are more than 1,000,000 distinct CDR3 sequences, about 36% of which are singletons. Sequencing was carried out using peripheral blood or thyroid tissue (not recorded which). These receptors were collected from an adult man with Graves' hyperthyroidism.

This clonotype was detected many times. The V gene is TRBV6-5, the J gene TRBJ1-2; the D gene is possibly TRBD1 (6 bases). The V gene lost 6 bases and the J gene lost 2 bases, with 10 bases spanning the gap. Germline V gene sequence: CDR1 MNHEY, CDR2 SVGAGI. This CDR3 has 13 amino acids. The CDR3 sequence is CASRTGTNYGYTF. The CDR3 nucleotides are TGTGCCAGCAGAACCGGGACAAACTATGGCTACACCTTC.

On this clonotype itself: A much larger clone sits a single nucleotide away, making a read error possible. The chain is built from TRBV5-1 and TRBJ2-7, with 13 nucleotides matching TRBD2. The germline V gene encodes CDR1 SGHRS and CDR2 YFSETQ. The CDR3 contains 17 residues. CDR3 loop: CAGSLPTSGRHPYEQYF. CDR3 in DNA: TGCGCCGGCAGCTTGCCGACTAGCGGGAGGCACCCATACGAGCAGTACTTC.

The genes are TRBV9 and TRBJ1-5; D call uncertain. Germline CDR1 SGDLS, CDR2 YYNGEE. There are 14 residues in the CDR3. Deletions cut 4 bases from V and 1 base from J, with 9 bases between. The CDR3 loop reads CASSTGISNQPQHF. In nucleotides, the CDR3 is TGTGCCAGCAGCACCGGCATAAGCAATCAGCCCCAGCATTTT.

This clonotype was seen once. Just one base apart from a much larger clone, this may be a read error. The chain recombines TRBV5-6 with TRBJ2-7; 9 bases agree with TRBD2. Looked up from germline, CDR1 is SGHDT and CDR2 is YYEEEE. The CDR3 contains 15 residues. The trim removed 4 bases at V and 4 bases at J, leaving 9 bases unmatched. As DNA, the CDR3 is TGTGCCAGCAGCCTATACTGGCGGGAGGGTTACGAGCAGTACTTC. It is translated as CASSLYWREGYEQYF.

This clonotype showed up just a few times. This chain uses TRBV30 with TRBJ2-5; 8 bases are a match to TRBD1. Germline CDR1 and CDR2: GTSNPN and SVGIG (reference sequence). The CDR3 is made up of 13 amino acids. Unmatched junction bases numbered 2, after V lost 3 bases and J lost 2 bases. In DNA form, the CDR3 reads TGTGCCTGGAGCGGACAGGGACAAGAGACCCAGTACTTC. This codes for CAWSGQGQETQYF.

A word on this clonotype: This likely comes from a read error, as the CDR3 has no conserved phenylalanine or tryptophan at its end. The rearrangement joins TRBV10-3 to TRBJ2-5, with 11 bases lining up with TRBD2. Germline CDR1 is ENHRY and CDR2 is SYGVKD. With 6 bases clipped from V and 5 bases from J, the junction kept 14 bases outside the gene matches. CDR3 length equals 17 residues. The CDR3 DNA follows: TGTGCCATCAGCCTACACTTAGCGGGAGGGCCGGGGGAGACCCAGTACCTC. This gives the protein CAISLHLAGGPGETQYL.

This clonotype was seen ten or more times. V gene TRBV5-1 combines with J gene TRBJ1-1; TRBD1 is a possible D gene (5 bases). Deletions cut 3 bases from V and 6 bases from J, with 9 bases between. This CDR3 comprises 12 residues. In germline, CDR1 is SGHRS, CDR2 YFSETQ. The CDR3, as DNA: TGCGCCAGCAGCTCAGGGTTCGCTGAAGCTTTCTTT. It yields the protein CASSSGFAEAFF.

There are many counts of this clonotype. Here the CDR3 DNA reads TGTGCCACCCAGGGATATAACTACGAGCAGTACTTC. Amino acids: CATQGYNYEQYF. V usage is TRBV15 and J usage is TRBJ2-7, with a weak D call TRBD1 (5 bases). The length of the CDR3 is 12 residues. Looked up from germline, CDR1 is LNHNV and CDR2 is YYDKDF (reference sequence). V was shortened by 8 bases and J by 3 bases, with 11 bases between the two germline ends.

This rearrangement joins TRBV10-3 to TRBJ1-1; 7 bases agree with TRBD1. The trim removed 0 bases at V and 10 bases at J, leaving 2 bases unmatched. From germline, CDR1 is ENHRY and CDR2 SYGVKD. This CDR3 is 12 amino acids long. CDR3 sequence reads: CAISESTGTAFF. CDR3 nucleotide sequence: TGTGCCATCAGTGAGTCGACAGGGACAGCTTTCTTT.

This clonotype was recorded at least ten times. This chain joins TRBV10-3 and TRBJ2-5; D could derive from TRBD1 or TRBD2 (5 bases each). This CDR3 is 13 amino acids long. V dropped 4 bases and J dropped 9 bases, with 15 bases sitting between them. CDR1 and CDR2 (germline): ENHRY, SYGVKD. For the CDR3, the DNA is TGTGCCATCAGTGCGGGACCGAGTTTTTCCCAGTACTTC. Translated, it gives CAISAGPSFSQYF.

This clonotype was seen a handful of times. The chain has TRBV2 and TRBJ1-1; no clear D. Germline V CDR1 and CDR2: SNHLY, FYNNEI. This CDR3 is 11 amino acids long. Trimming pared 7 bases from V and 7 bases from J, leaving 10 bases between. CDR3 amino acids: CASMEGNEAFF. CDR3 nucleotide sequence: TGTGCCAGCATGGAGGGAAATGAAGCTTTCTTT.

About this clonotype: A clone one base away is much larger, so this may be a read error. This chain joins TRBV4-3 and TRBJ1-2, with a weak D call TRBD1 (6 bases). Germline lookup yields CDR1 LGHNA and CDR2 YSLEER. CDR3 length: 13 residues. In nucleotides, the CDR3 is TGCGCCAGCGGCCAAGATCGAGGGGGTGGCTACACCTTC. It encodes CASGQDRGGGYTF.

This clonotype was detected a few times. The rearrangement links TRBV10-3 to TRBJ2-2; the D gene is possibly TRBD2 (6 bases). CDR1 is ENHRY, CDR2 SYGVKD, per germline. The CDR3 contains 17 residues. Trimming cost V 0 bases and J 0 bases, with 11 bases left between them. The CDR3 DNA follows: TGTGCCATCAGTGAGTCGAGGGAGGCCCCGAACACCGGGGAGCTGTTTTTT. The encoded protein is CAISESREAPNTGELFF.

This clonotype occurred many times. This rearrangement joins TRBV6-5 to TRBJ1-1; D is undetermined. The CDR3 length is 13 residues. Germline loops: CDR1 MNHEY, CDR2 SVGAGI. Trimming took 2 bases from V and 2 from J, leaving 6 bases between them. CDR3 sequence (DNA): TGTGCCAGCAGTTACGGATACAACACTGAAGCTTTCTTT. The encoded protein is CASSYGYNTEAFF.

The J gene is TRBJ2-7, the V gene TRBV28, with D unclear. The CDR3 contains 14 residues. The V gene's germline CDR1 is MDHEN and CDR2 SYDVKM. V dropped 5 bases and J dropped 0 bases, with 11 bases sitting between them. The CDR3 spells CASSSASSSYEQYF. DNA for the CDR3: TGTGCCAGCAGTAGTGCCTCCAGCTCCTACGAGCAGTACTTC. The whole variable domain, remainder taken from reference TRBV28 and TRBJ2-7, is DVKVTQSSRYLVKRTGEKVFLECVQDMDHENMFWYRQDPGLGLRLIYFSYDVKMKEKGDIPEGYSVSREKKERFSLILESASTNQTSMYLCASSSASSSYEQYFGPGTRLTVT.

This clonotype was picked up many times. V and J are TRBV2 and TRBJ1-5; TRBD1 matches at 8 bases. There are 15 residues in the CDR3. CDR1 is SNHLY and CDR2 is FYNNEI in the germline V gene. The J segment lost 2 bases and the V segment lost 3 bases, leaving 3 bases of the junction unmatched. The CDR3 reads CASSEAGGRNQPQHF. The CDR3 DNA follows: TGTGCCAGCAGTGAGGCAGGGGGCCGCAATCAGCCCCAGCATTTT.

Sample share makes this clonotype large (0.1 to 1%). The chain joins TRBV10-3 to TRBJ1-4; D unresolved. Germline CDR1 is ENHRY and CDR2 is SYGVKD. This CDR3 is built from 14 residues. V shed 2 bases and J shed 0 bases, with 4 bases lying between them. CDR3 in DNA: TGTGCCATCAGTGAGAAGTCAACTAATGAAAAACTGTTTTTT. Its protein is CAISEKSTNEKLFF.

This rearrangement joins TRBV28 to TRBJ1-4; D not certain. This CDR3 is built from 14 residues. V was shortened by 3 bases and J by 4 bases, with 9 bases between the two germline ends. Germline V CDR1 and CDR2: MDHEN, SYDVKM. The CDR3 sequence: CASSLLQFNEKLFF. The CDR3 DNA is TGTGCCAGCAGTTTGCTACAGTTTAATGAAAAACTGTTTTTT.

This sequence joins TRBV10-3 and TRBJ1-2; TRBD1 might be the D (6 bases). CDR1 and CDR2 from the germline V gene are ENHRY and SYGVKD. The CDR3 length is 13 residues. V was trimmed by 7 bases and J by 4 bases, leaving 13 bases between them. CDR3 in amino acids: CAITPGDTYGYTF. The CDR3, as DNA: TGTGCCATCACCCCCGGGGACACCTATGGCTACACCTTC.

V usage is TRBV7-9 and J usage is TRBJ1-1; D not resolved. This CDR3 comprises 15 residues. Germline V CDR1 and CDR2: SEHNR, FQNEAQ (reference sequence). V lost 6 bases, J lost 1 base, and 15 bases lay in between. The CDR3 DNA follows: TGTGCCAGCAGTTTAACGGCAACAGCGAACACTGAAGCTTTCTTT. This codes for CASSLTATANTEAFF.

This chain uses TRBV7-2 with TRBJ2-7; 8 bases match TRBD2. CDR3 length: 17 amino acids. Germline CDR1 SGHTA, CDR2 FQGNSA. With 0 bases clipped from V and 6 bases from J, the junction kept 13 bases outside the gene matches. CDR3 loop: CASSLAAAGDPSREQYF. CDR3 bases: TGTGCCAGCAGCTTAGCGGCAGCGGGAGATCCGTCCCGCGAGCAGTACTTC. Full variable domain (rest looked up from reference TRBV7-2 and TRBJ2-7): GAGVSQSPSNKVTEKGKDVELRCDPISGHTALYWYRQSLGQGLEFLIYFQGNSAPDKSGLPSDRFSAERTGGSVSTLTIQRTQQEDSAVYLCASSLAAAGDPSREQYFGPGTRLTVT.

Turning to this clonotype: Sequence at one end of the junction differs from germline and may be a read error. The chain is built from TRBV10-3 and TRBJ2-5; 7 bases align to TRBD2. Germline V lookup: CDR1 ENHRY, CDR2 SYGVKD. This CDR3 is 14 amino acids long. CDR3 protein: CASSLYGGIGTQYF. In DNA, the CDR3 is TGTGCCAGCAGTCTGTACGGGGGGATTGGGACCCAGTACTTC.

CDR3 residues: CASSQRASYTF. CDR3 bases: TGTGCCAGCAGCCAAAGGGCAAGCTACACCTTC. The J gene is TRBJ1-2, the V gene TRBV2, with D uncertain. With 6 bases removed from V and 9 bases from J, the gap between germline ends came to 11 bases. This CDR3 contains 11 residues. Germline assignment: CDR1 SNHLY and CDR2 FYNNEI.

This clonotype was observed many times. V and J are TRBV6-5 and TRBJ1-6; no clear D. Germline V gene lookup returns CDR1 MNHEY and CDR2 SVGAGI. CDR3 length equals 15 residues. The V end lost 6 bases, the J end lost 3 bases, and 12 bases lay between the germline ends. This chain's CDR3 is CASRPSAGYNSPLHF. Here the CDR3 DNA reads TGTGCCAGCAGACCTTCGGCAGGCTATAATTCACCCCTCCACTTT.

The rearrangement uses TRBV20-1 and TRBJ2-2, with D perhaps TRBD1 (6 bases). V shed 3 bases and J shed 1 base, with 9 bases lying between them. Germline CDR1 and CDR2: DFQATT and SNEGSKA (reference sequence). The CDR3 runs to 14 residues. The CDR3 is CSASTGQNTGELFF. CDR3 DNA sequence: TGCAGTGCTAGTACAGGGCAGAACACCGGGGAGCTGTTTTTT.

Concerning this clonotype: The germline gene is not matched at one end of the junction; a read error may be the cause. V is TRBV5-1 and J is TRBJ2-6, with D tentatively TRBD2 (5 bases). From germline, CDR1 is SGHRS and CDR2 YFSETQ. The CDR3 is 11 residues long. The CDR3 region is CASRAGNTEAF. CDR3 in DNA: TGCGCCAGCAGGGCCGGGAACACTGAAGCTTTC.